This TCR beta chain was captured in a study of T cells in Graves' hyperthyroidism and ophthalmopathy. Study-level points and caveats: The model forecast ophthalmopathy, anticipating it by a median around 6.5 months before onset.

It was RNA transcripts that yielded the amplified TCR beta CDR3 regions. HTBI primers were employed in a first-round RT-PCR of the TCR CDR3. MiXCR, run by TCRdb on the multiplex PCR reads, gives a single entry per CDR3 protein. In the table there are some 530,000 distinct CDR3 sequences, approximately 22% of which are singletons. The study based diagnoses on clinical symptoms, serum thyroxine and TRAb, thyroid ultrasound and orbital computed tomography. PBMCs were derived from about 9.1 ml fresh peripheral blood. There are a few counts of this clonotype. Its antigen is currently unknown. V lost 5 bases and J lost 8, with 22 bases in between. The CDR3 totals 15 residues.

The rearrangement links TRBV12-3 or TRBV12-4 to TRBJ2-7; weak D call: TRBD1 (7 bases). The sequencing input was blood. The origin of this receptor is a woman in her seventies with Graves' ophthalmopathy. The CDR3 is CASSHRGQGGVKQYF. CDR3 DNA: TGTGCCAGCAGTCATAGGGGGCAGGGAGGTGTCAAGCAGTACTTC.